Following are 7 T cell receptor beta chains from one sample sequenced in a study of PD-L1 blockade in urothelial cancer. Measured with immunoSEQ multiplex PCR; TCRdb has only the in-frame clones, and not every one. The profile shows tens of thousands of clones, roughly 89% of them singletons. This sample's time point: pretreatment peripheral blood. The sequencing here drew on PBMCs, taken around atezolizumab (anti-PD-L1) treatment. Source of these receptors: a man between 60 and 75 years old with urothelial cancer.

This clone is a singleton in its sample. The V gene is TRBV6-5, the J gene TRBJ2-3; 9 bases fit TRBD2. Unmatched junction bases numbered 7, after V lost 6 bases and J lost 3 bases. Germline lookup yields CDR1 MNHEY and CDR2 SVGAGI. The CDR3 is 15 amino acids. The CDR3 nucleotides read TGTGCCAGCAGGACCCTAGCGGGGTTTACAGATACGCAGTATTTT. This sequence encodes CASRTLAGFTDTQYF.

The chain combines TRBV19 with TRBJ1-5; TRBD1 might be the D (5 bases). V lost 3 bases to trimming and J lost 2 bases, with 11 bases between them. The germline CDR1 and CDR2 sequences are LNHDA and SQIVND (reference sequence). This CDR3 contains 15 residues. Here the CDR3 reads CASSIQGWGNQPQHF. In DNA form, the CDR3 reads TGTGCCAGTAGTATCCAGGGATGGGGCAATCAGCCCCAGCATTTT.

The rearrangement links TRBV30 to TRBJ1-4; D might be TRBD1 (5 bases). The CDR3 has 14 amino acids. V was pared by 5 bases and J by 0 bases, with 10 bases between. The V gene's germline CDR1 is GTSNPN and CDR2 SVGIG (reference sequence). DNA of the CDR3: TGTGCCTGGCAGTCGACAGCAACTAATGAAAAACTGTTTTTT. This codes for CAWQSTATNEKLFF.

V usage is TRBV4-2 and J usage is TRBJ1-2; 8 bases match TRBD1. This CDR3 contains 15 residues. Trimming took 0 bases from V and 7 from J; bases not matched to a gene: 7. Germline assignment: CDR1 LGHNA and CDR2 YNFKEQ. The CDR3 is CASSQDHQGASGYTF. CDR3 coding DNA: TGTGCCAGCAGCCAAGATCATCAGGGGGCTTCTGGCTACACCTTC.

This chain connects TRBV28 to TRBJ1-5, with 9 positions matching TRBD1. The CDR3 runs to 17 residues. Germline V gene lookup returns CDR1 MDHEN and CDR2 SYDVKM. Germline trimming cut 6 bases from V and 11 bases from J; bases unmatched to any gene: 20. CDR3 bases: TGTGCCAGCAGCCAACGGGACAGGGAATCAGCCCCCCCGGCCCAGCATTTT. It codes for CASSQRDRESAPPAQHF.

V usage is TRBV6-5 and J usage is TRBJ2-1, with TRBD1 matching over 8 bases. Trimming removed 6 bases from V and 2 bases from J; junction bases left unmatched: 6. Germline V lookup: CDR1 MNHEY, CDR2 SVGAGI. This CDR3 region has 15 residues. The CDR3 protein is CASSMTGDTYNEQFF. The CDR3 bases are TGTGCCAGCAGCATGACAGGGGATACCTACAATGAGCAGTTCTTC.

This rearrangement joins TRBV5-5 to TRBJ2-1, with 8 bases aligning to TRBD2. The CDR3 loop spans 17 amino acids. Unmatched junction bases numbered 12, after V lost 0 bases and J lost 7 bases. Germline V gene data show CDR1 as SGHKS and CDR2 as YYEKEE (reference sequence). Here the CDR3 DNA reads TGTGCCAGCAGCTTGGCCGTACTAGCGGAGGCAATTAATGAGCAGTTCTTC. Translated, it gives CASSLAVLAEAINEQFF.